This TCR beta chain was identified in a study of regulatory T cells in long-lasting Graves disease (dated by TCRdb to about 2021). Notes on the research overall: Persistent Graves' disease was defined as persistently positive TSH receptor autoantibodies together with antithyroid drug treatment for over 5 years. Persistent Graves' disease patients in the clinical cohort had taken antithyroid drugs for roughly ten years on average. The study was conducted in China and was registered as a clinical trial. This study used TCR sequencing and RNA sequencing of peripheral blood to compare persistent Graves' disease patients against newly diagnosed Graves' disease patients. A total of about 35 samples underwent TCR sequencing: around 13 from persistent and roughly 20 from newly diagnosed Graves' disease patients. Study-wide findings and limitations: A larger number of public clonotypes was shared among persistent patients (under 3,000) than among newly diagnosed patients (around 970). Persistent disease showed preferential use of TRBV28, TRBJ1-2 and TRBJ2-5, whereas newly diagnosed disease favored TRBV20-1 and TRBJ2-1. Only the TCR beta chain was sequenced and analyzed. Because the primary lesion, thyroid tissue, could not be accessed, the study looked at peripheral blood alone. The small sample size was acknowledged by the authors as a limitation that may reduce accuracy. Compared with newly diagnosed patients, persistent Graves' disease patients had lower TCR Shannon entropy and fewer highly expanded clones, which suggests clonal expansion.

Library method: multiplex PCR. The instrument given in TCRdb is Illumina HiSeq 4000. TCR beta libraries were built with iRepertoire HTBI primers and Arm-PCR amplification of CDR3 regions. Before sequencing, the PCR products went through gel purification. As for the original processing: Across samples, approximately 68 TRBV and 13 to 15 TRBJ segments were identified and used for gene usage analysis of CDR3 amino acid clonotypes. COPE and FqMerger were used to merge the filtered high-quality paired reads into contigs. BLAST was used to align contigs to IMGT TRBV, TRBD and TRBJ reference genes, and CDR3 was defined according to IMGT. Highly expanded clones were defined as clonotypes with a frequency above 0.1%. Repertoire diversity was measured by Shannon entropy, and V-J evenness by the Gini coefficient. A clonotype was considered public if more than one individual shared it. Starting from the raw public reads, TCRdb applied fastp trimming at Q25, assembled clones with MiXCR and retained in-frame beta chains. Merged by CDR3 protein, the rows form single entries marked with the most common genes and DNA. TCRdb's processing, not the authors' own work, is the source of the V and J calls. The sample table lists hundreds of thousands of distinct CDR3 sequences, 25% to 35% of them with a count of one. Jointly, the top ten make up under 55% of the sample.

The meaning of the sample's time point label: persistent/refractory GD, antithyroid drugs over 5 years with positive TRAb. For both TCR sequencing and RNA sequencing, RNA was extracted from PBMCs using TRIzol. The diagnosis of Graves' disease was made according to American Thyroid Association guidelines. The patients came from an endocrinology department in Xi'an, China. Each patient gave around 9.2 milliliters of peripheral blood, collected in an EDTA anticoagulant tube. Ficoll Paque Plus density gradient separation was used to isolate PBMCs, and no additional T cell sorting was done. An Agilent 2100 Bioanalyzer and agarose gel were used to check RNA quality, and a NanoDrop 2000 was used to measure RNA concentration. V trim: 3 bases; J trim: 3 bases; unmatched bases: 6. The germline V gene gives CDR1 as MGHRA and CDR2 as YSYEKL. The CDR3 measures 15 amino acids from cysteine to phenylalanine. Only the CDR3 part of the read is kept: 45 bases, read in frame from the first base.

Points on this clonotype: Its antigen target is currently unknown. No base-level quality is on record; no much larger clone is a single base apart.

Source: peripheral blood mononuclear cells (PBMCs), taken when the disease was refractory, from a patient treated with antithyroid drugs. The clonotype originates from a female donor with Graves disease. Recombination joined TRBV4-1 with TRBJ2-7, with 9 bases matching TRBD2. The CDR3 has the sequence CASSHPAGGIYEQYF. The nucleotides read TGCGCCAGCAGCCACCCAGCGGGAGGCATCTACGAGCAGTACTTC.